Detailed here is one T cell receptor (beta chain). Its antigen is as yet unknown. This entry belongs to a study of Ad26.COV2.S vaccination and SARS-CoV-2 variants. Whole-study context: Into the muscle, Ad26.COV2.S was dosed once or twice, 56 days apart.

Documented treatment: some 19 received Ad26.COV2.S at low or high dose, single or two shots; about 5 received placebo; per-sample allocation not given. Repertoires come from day 63 after the first vaccine or placebo injection. General observations from the study: TCR breadth and depth estimates may have understated total T cell responses.

Clones were read by immunoSEQ multiplex PCR, and TCRdb kept only the in-frame ones, dropping some. This sample has 250,000 to 300,000 clones, with approximately 87% found just once. From germline, CDR1 is MNHEY and CDR2 SVGEGT. The CDR3 consists of 17 residues. With V trimmed by 5 bases and J by 2 bases, 2 bases remained unmatched. The gene calls are TRBV6-2 or TRBV6-3 and TRBJ2-6, with 14 bases lining up with TRBD2. Sequencing was performed on peripheral blood, taken in a trial of Ad26.COV2.S vaccine versus placebo. The sequence was obtained from a person between 18 and 60 years old who received the Ad26.COV2.S COVID-19 vaccine or a placebo. Here the CDR3 DNA reads TGTGCCAGCAGTGGGACTAGCGGGAGTCCTGGGGCCAACGTCCTGACTTTC. It yields the protein CASSGTSGSPGANVLTF.